The rows below give T cell receptor beta chains drawn from one sample of a study of T-cell reconstitution after alpha-beta-depleted transplantation in children. TCRdb re-analysed the PCR reads in MiXCR, keeping a single row per CDR3 protein. The sample includes around 580,000 distinct CDR3 sequences, 20% to 25% seen only once; the top ten take 13% to 15%. The sequenced sample was PBMCs, mostly from graft donor cells, obtained 360 days after TCRalphabeta/CD19-depleted stem cell transplant. These receptors came from a boy under three years old who had a stem cell transplant for acute myeloid leukemia, so the T cells may come from the graft donor. Each CDR3 is given with its conserved first and last residue. D genes are given only for firm matches. Rows give clone size only sometimes, using once, few, many, or a class for an expanded clone.

DNA	CDR3	D	J	size	V
TGTGCCAGCAGCTCCCGGACTAGCGGGGGGAGCAATGAGCAGTTCTTC	CASSSRTSGGSNEQFF	TRBD2	TRBJ2-1	many	TRBV11-1
TGTGCCACCCTCTTTGTTCGGGGTGGGACAGATACGCAGTATTTT	CATLFVRGGTDTQYF	NA	TRBJ2-3	NA	TRBV25-1
TGCGCCAGCAGCCTACCAGGAGCCCACACAGATACGCAGTATTTT	CASSLPGAHTDTQYF	NA	TRBJ2-3	NA	TRBV5-1
TGTGCCAGCAGCGTAGATGATAGGGTGGGCGATGAGCAGTTCTTC	CASSVDDRVGDEQFF	NA	TRBJ2-1	few	TRBV9
TGCAGCGCCGAGTATCGGGACACCCACGGGGAAAAACTGTTTTTT	CSAEYRDTHGEKLFF	NA	TRBJ1-4	NA	TRBV29-1
TGTGCCAGCAGGCCGACTATGGTCCCCAATGAGCAGTTCTTC	CASRPTMVPNEQFF	NA	TRBJ2-1	NA	TRBV12-3/TRBV12-4
TGCAGTGCTAGAGGCCCGAACAGAGGGGCCAATGAGCAGTTCTTC	CSARGPNRGANEQFF	NA	TRBJ2-1	few	TRBV20-1
TGTGCCAGCAAACGGGGCGGCCGGGGGGAGCAGTACTTC	CASKRGGRGEQYF	NA	TRBJ2-7	NA	TRBV12-3/TRBV12-4
TGTGCCAGCAGCCCCGGGGACTCATCCGCAGATACGCAGTATTTT	CASSPGDSSADTQYF	NA	TRBJ2-3	NA	TRBV7-7
TGCAGCGTTGAGGGCGTGGTTCACCTGAACACTGAAGCTTTCTTT	CSVEGVVHLNTEAFF	NA	TRBJ1-1	few	TRBV29-1
TGTGCCAGCAGCCATCGCGGGCAGTCCTACGAGCAGTACTTC	CASSHRGQSYEQYF	NA	TRBJ2-7	many	TRBV3-1
TGTGCCAGCAGCTTCGCGACAGGGTCCTACGAGCAGTACTTC	CASSFATGSYEQYF	TRBD1	TRBJ2-7	few	TRBV11-2
TGTGCCAGCAGCTCCTGGGAGGGAGAGACCCAGTACTTC	CASSSWEGETQYF	TRBD2	TRBJ2-5	few	TRBV7-2
TGTGCCAGCAGCTCGGACCTAAGCGGTGAAAAACTGTTTTTT	CASSSDLSGEKLFF	NA	TRBJ1-4	NA	TRBV7-9
TGTGCCAGCAAGGGGCCTAGCGGGGGACTACATGATACGCAGTATTTT	CASKGPSGGLHDTQYF	TRBD2	TRBJ2-3	NA	TRBV6-4
TGCAGTGCTAGTACAGGGGGCGCCCTAGCCAAAAACATTCAGTACTTC	CSASTGGALAKNIQYF	TRBD1	TRBJ2-4	few	TRBV20-1
TGTGCCAGCAGTTTAACCCGACTAGCGGGGGGGTCAGATACGCAGTATTTT	CASSLTRLAGGSDTQYF	TRBD2	TRBJ2-3	few	TRBV27
TGTGCCAGCAGTGTAGATCCCTACGAGCAGTACTTC	CASSVDPYEQYF	NA	TRBJ2-7	many	TRBV6-5
TGTGCCAGCAGCCCCTACGGGGCCGCTAACTATGGCTACACCTTC	CASSPYGAANYGYTF	NA	TRBJ1-2	many	TRBV3-1
TGCAGTGCTTGGGAACCCCGACTAGCGGGGGGGTTAGCCAAAAACATTCAGTACTTC	CSAWEPRLAGGLAKNIQYF	TRBD2	TRBJ2-4	few	TRBV20-1
TGCAGTGCTAGAGATAACGGGGGCCTCGGAAACACCATATATTTT	CSARDNGGLGNTIYF	NA	TRBJ1-3	NA	TRBV20-1
TGTGCCAGCAGTTCAGGCGGGGGTCTAGGATCCTACTATGGCTACACCTTC	CASSSGGGLGSYYGYTF	NA	TRBJ1-2	once	TRBV28
TGCAGTGCTAGTCACCGGGGGGGCCGAAAGACCCAGTACTTC	CSASHRGGRKTQYF	TRBD2	TRBJ2-5	many	TRBV20-1
TGTGCCAGCAGCGTAGCGATTTGGACAGGCAATCAGCCCCAGCATTTT	CASSVAIWTGNQPQHF	NA	TRBJ1-5	few	TRBV9
TGTGCCAGCAGTGACTGGGTGAATCAGCCCCAGCATTTT	CASSDWVNQPQHF	NA	TRBJ1-5	NA	TRBV6-4
TGTGCCAGCAGCTTGGCCCCGACAGGGGGGAGTCCAGATACGCAGTATTTT	CASSLAPTGGSPDTQYF	TRBD1	TRBJ2-3	NA	TRBV5-5
TGCAGCGTCGCCGAGGGGGGTACGCAGTATTTT	CSVAEGGTQYF	NA	TRBJ2-3	many	TRBV29-1
TGTGCCACCAGTGAGTTCGGACGGGGCCATGAGCAGTTCTTC	CATSEFGRGHEQFF	NA	TRBJ2-1	NA	TRBV24-1
TGTGCCAGCCGGGGGCTGGAAGAGACCCAGTACTTC	CASRGLEETQYF	NA	TRBJ2-5	few	TRBV27
TGTACCAGCAGTCCAAGGACAGGCGGGAATTCACCCCTCCACTTT	CTSSPRTGGNSPLHF	TRBD1	TRBJ1-6	NA	TRBV6-1
TGTGCCAGCAGCCAGGACAGGGTTCGGGCAGATACGCAGTATTTT	CASSQDRVRADTQYF	TRBD1	TRBJ2-3	many	TRBV7-2
TGCGCCAGCAGCCAAGTGCCAGCTGGGGATTACGAGCAGTACTTC	CASSQVPAGDYEQYF	NA	TRBJ2-7	NA	TRBV4-3
TGTGCCAGTGGACAGAACTATGGCTACACCTTC	CASGQNYGYTF	NA	TRBJ1-2	NA	TRBV28
TGTGCCAGTAGTCTCAGGGGGAACAATCAGCCCCAGCATTTT	CASSLRGNNQPQHF	TRBD1	TRBJ1-5	many	TRBV19
TGCAGCGTCGAACACGAGATGAGAGGGGGGCTAGCCTCCAATGAGCAGTTCTTC	CSVEHEMRGGLASNEQFF	NA	TRBJ2-1	many	TRBV29-1
TGCGCCAGCAGCTCCTCAAAGAGCTCCTACAATGAGCAGTTCTTC	CASSSSKSSYNEQFF	NA	TRBJ2-1	many	TRBV5-1
TGCGCCAGCAGCCACGGACAGGGAAACTACAATGAGCAGTTCTTC	CASSHGQGNYNEQFF	TRBD1	TRBJ2-1	many	TRBV4-1
TGTGCCAGCAGTGCATCCCGTGGGCTCTCTGGGGCCAACGTCCTGACTTTC	CASSASRGLSGANVLTF	NA	TRBJ2-6	many	TRBV25-1
TGTGCCAGCAGTTACGTTGAATACACTGAAGCTTTCTTT	CASSYVEYTEAFF	NA	TRBJ1-1	few	TRBV6-2/TRBV6-3
TGTGCCAGCAGTCTCCTGGGGGACAGGAGGTTCTTC	CASSLLGDRRFF	TRBD1	TRBJ2-1	NA	TRBV12-3/TRBV12-4
TGTGCCAGCAGCAATAGCTACAATGAGCAGTTCTTC	CASSNSYNEQFF	NA	TRBJ2-1	few	TRBV7-2
TGCGCCAGCAGCCAAGATTCTCGGGGGGCACCCCCCCCTGGGCAGTTCTTC	CASSQDSRGAPPPGQFF	NA	TRBJ2-1	NA	TRBV4-3
TGTGCCAGCAGCTTGGAACGTACCTACAATGAGCAGTTCTTC	CASSLERTYNEQFF	NA	TRBJ2-1	few	TRBV9
TGTGCCAGCAGTTACACAGACAGCTCCGAGCAGTTCTTC	CASSYTDSSEQFF	NA	TRBJ2-1	NA	TRBV6-5
TGTGCCAGCAGCTTAGCGAGGACTGCCTGGGAGACCCAGTACTTC	CASSLARTAWETQYF	NA	TRBJ2-5	many	TRBV13
TGCAGTGCTAGAGAGGGACACCTTATAACCTACGAGCAGTACTTC	CSAREGHLITYEQYF	NA	TRBJ2-7	NA	TRBV20-1
TGTGCCAGCAGTTTACCGGGGCGAGGGGCAGATACGCAGTATTTT	CASSLPGRGADTQYF	NA	TRBJ2-3	NA	TRBV28
TGTGCCACCAGCAGCCGATCAGACAATGAGCAGTTCTTC	CATSSRSDNEQFF	NA	TRBJ2-1	NA	TRBV15
TGCAGTGCTAGAGCCAACCCCGGAAACACCATATATTTT	CSARANPGNTIYF	NA	TRBJ1-3	few	TRBV20-1
TGTGCCAGCAGACCACAGGGCCTAGAAACATATGGCTACACCTTC	CASRPQGLETYGYTF	NA	TRBJ1-2	NA	TRBV6-1
TGCGCCAGCAGCCCCTGGAGGTCATCGAGCGAGCAGTACTTC	CASSPWRSSSEQYF	NA	TRBJ2-7	few	TRBV4-3
TGTGCCAGCATGTCGGCGGGGCACCTATGGGATACGCAGTATTTT	CASMSAGHLWDTQYF	NA	TRBJ2-3	many	TRBV25-1
TGTGCCAGCAGTGCCTGGACTAGCGGGGGTGATACGCAGTATTTT	CASSAWTSGGDTQYF	TRBD2	TRBJ2-3	NA	TRBV2
TGCGCCAGCAGCCAAGATCTAAGACTAGCGGGGGTAGAGACCCAGTACTTC	CASSQDLRLAGVETQYF	TRBD2	TRBJ2-5	NA	TRBV4-3